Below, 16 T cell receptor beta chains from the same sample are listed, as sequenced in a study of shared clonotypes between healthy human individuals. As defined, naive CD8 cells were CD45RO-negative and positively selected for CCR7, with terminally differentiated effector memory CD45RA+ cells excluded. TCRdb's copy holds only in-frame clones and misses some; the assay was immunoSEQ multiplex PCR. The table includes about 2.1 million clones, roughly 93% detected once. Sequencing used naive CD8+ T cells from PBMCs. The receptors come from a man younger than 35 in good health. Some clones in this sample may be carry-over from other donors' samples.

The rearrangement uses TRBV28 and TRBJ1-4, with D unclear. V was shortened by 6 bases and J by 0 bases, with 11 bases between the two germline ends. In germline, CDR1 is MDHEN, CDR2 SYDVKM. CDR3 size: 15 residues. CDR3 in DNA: TGTGCCAGCAGCGAGGGTCGCGCAACTAATGAAAAACTGTTTTTT. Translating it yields CASSEGRATNEKLFF. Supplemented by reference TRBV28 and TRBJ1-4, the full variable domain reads DVKVTQSSRYLVKRTGEKVFLECVQDMDHENMFWYRQDPGLGLRLIYFSYDVKMKEKGDIPEGYSVSREKKERFSLILESASTNQTSMYLCASSEGRATNEKLFFGSGTQLSVL.

The CDR3: CASSPPGLAGFGELFF. CDR3 coding DNA: TGCGCCAGCAGCCCTCCGGGACTAGCGGGTTTCGGGGAGCTGTTTTTT. The chain employs TRBV4-1 and TRBJ2-2; 12 bases agree with TRBD2. The CDR3 is 16 amino acids. The trim removed 4 bases at V and 7 bases at J, leaving 7 bases unmatched. Per the germline V gene, CDR1 is MGHRA and CDR2 is YSYEKL.

This CDR3 is CASSWTGSSDEQYF. CDR3 DNA sequence: TGTGCCAGCAGTTGGACAGGGTCTTCCGACGAGCAGTACTTC. This sequence joins TRBV27 and TRBJ2-7, with 8 bases fitting TRBD1. The CDR3 consists of 14 residues. The V gene's germline CDR1 is MNHEY and CDR2 SMNVEV (reference sequence). The trim removed 4 bases at V and 5 bases at J, leaving 7 bases unmatched.

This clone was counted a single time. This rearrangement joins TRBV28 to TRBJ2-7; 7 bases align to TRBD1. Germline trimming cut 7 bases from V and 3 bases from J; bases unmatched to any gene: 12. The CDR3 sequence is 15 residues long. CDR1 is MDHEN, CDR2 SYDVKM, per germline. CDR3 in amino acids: CASTADRAHIYEQYF. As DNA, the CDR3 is TGTGCCAGCACGGCCGACAGGGCCCACATCTACGAGCAGTACTTC. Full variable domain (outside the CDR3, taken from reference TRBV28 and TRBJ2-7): DVKVTQSSRYLVKRTGEKVFLECVQDMDHENMFWYRQDPGLGLRLIYFSYDVKMKEKGDIPEGYSVSREKKERFSLILESASTNQTSMYLCASTADRAHIYEQYFGPGTRLTVT.

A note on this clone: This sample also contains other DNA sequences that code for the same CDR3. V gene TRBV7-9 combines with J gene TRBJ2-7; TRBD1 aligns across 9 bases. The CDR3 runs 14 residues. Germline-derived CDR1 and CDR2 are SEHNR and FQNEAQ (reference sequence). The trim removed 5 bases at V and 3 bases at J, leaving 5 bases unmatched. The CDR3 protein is CASSPRTGVYEQYF. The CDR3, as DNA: TGTGCCAGCAGCCCACGGACAGGGGTCTACGAGCAGTACTTC.

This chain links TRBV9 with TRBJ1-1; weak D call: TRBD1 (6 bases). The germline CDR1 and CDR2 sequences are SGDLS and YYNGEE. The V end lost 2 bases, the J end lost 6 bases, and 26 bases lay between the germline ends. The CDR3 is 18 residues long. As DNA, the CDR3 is TGTGCCAGCAGCGTGACACCGGGACACACGGGGAGGGTCGCTGAAGCTTTCTTT. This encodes CASSVTPGHTGRVAEAFF.

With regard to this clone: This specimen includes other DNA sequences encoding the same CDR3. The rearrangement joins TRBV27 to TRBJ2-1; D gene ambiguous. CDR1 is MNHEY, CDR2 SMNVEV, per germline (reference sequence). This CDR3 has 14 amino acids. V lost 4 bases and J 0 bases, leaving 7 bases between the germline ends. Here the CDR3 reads CASSSRSSYNEQFF. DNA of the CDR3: TGTGCCAGCAGTTCTAGGAGCTCCTACAATGAGCAGTTCTTC.

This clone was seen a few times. Here the CDR3 reads CASSFGRDIWMSEQFF. DNA of the CDR3: TGTGCCAGCAGCTTCGGGCGGGATATATGGATGAGTGAGCAGTTCTTC. The chain combines TRBV11-1 with TRBJ2-1; perhaps TRBD2 as D (6 bases). Trimming removed 3 bases from V and 9 bases from J, with 21 bases in between. CDR3 length: 16 residues. CDR1 and CDR2 from the germline V gene are SGHAT and FQDESV (reference sequence).

The CDR3 here is CASSLAVGDTLEQYF. DNA for the CDR3: TGTGCCAGCAGCTTAGCGGTAGGGGATACTCTCGAGCAGTACTTC. This rearrangement joins TRBV7-9 to TRBJ2-7; D perhaps matches TRBD1 (5 bases). The CDR3 has 15 amino acids. Germline loops: CDR1 SEHNR, CDR2 FQNEAQ (reference sequence). Deletions cut 0 bases from V and 6 bases from J, with 15 bases between.

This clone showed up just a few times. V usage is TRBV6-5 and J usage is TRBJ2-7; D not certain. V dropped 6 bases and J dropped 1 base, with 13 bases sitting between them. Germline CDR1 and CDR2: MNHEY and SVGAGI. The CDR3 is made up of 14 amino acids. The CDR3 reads CASSRDTVSYEQYF. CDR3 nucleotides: TGTGCCAGCAGCAGAGACACCGTGTCCTACGAGCAGTACTTC.

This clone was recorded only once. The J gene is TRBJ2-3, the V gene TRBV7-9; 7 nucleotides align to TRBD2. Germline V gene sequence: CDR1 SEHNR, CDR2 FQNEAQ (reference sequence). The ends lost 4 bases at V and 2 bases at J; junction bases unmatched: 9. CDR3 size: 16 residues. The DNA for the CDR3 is TGTGCCAGCAGCTGGTTGGGCGGGAGTACCACAGATACGCAGTATTTT. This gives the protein CASSWLGGSTTDTQYF. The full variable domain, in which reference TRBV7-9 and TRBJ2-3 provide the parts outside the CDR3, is DTGVSQNPRHKITKRGQNVTFRCDPISEHNRLYWYRQTLGQGPEFLTYFQNEAQLEKSRLLSDRFSAERPKGSFSTLEIQRTEQGDSAMYLCASSWLGGSTTDTQYFGPGTRLTVL.

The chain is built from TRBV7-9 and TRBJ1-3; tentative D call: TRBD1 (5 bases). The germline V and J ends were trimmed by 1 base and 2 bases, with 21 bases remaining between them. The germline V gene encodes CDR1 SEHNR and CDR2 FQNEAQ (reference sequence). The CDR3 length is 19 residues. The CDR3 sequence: CASSLVAGRMLITGNTIYF. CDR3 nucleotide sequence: TGTGCCAGCAGCTTAGTGGCAGGGAGAATGTTGATCACTGGAAACACCATATATTTT.

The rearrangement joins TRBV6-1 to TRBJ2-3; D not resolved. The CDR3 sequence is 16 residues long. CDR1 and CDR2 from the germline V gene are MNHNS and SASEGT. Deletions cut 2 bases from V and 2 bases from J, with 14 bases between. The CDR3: CASSERAGRFTDTQYF. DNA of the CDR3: TGTGCCAGCAGTGAACGGGCAGGCCGATTCACAGATACGCAGTATTTT.

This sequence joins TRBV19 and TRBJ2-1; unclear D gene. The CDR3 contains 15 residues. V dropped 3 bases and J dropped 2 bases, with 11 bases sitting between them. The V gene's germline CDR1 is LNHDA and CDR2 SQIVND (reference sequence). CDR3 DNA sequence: TGTGCCAGTAGTATTCGGCCAGCAGCCTACAATGAGCAGTTCTTC. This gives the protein CASSIRPAAYNEQFF.

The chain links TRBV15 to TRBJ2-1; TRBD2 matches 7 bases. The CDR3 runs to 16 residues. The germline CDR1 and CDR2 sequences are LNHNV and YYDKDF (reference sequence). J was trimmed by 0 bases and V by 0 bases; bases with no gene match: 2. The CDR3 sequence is CATSRDLAGSYNEQFF. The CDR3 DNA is TGTGCCACCAGCAGAGATTTAGCGGGCTCCTACAATGAGCAGTTCTTC.

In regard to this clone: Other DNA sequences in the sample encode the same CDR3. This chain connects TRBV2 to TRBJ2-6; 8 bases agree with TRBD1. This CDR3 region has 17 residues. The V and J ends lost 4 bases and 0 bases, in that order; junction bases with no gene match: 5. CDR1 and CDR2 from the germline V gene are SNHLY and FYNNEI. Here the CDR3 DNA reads TGTGCCAGCAGTGTTCGGGACAGGTACTCTGGGGCCAACGTCCTGACTTTC. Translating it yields CASSVRDRYSGANVLTF.